A selection of T cell receptor beta chains follows, all from one sample in a study of cytomegalovirus exposure and HLA in healthy donors. The assay was immunoSEQ multiplex PCR, and TCRdb's table has in-frame clones only and misses some. The data show about 140,000 clones, with 80% seen just once and about 5% held by the top ten. Sequencing was done on a sample of PBMCs. The receptor source for this set is a male donor in good health and CMV-seronegative. CDR3s include the opening cysteine and the closing phenylalanine or tryptophan. Each record gives: CDR3 DNA, CDR3 protein, D gene, J gene, clone size, V gene. A D gene is named only where the DNA matches it firmly. Clone size, where shown, is once, few, many, or a class for clones that have expanded.

DNA: TGTGCCAGCAGCGTAGCTGCCAGGGTGAACACTGAAGCTTTCTTT
CDR3: CASSVAARVNTEAFF
D: -
J: TRBJ1-1
size: -
V: TRBV9

DNA: TGTGCCAGCAGCCCTGTACAGGGGAATGAGCAGTTCTTC
CDR3: CASSPVQGNEQFF
D: TRBD1
J: TRBJ2-1
size: few
V: TRBV6-1

DNA: TGTGCCAGTAGTAACCTCCGGGACAGAGACACAGATACGCAGTATTTT
CDR3: CASSNLRDRDTDTQYF
D: TRBD1
J: TRBJ2-3
size: few
V: TRBV19

DNA: TGTGCCAGCAGTGAAGGGGGATGGGGCCAGGGCCTCCTCTATGGCTACACCTTC
CDR3: CASSEGGWGQGLLYGYTF
D: -
J: TRBJ1-2
size: -
V: TRBV6-1

DNA: TGTGCCAGCAGCCGGACAGGGGGCGAGGCAGATACGCAGTATTTT
CDR3: CASSRTGGEADTQYF
D: TRBD1
J: TRBJ2-3
size: -
V: TRBV6-5

DNA: TGTGCCAGCAGTGACCCAGCGGGGGGAGAGACCCAGTACTTC
CDR3: CASSDPAGGETQYF
D: TRBD2
J: TRBJ2-5
size: -
V: TRBV2

DNA: TGTGCCAGCATTAGGGGTCAAAATGAAAAACTGTTTTTT
CDR3: CASIRGQNEKLFF
D: -
J: TRBJ1-4
size: -
V: TRBV2

DNA: TGTGCCAGCAGCTCCAGGACCCTCTGGGAGAGCAATCAGCCCCAGCATTTT
CDR3: CASSSRTLWESNQPQHF
D: -
J: TRBJ1-5
size: -
V: TRBV28

DNA: TGTGCCAGCAGCCTCCAGATGGGGAGCGTTGGAAACACCATATATTTT
CDR3: CASSLQMGSVGNTIYF
D: -
J: TRBJ1-3
size: -
V: TRBV11-2

DNA: -
CDR3: CASSFGPGSSEQFF
D: -
J: TRBJ2-1
size: few
V: TRBV5-1

DNA: TGTGCCAGTAGTCCCCGGGGCAGCGGGGGCCATGGGAATGAGCAGTTCTTC
CDR3: CASSPRGSGGHGNEQFF
D: TRBD2
J: TRBJ2-1
size: -
V: TRBV19

DNA: TGTGCCAGCAGTGCCCAAACTAGCGCCACCGGGGAGCTGTTTTTT
CDR3: CASSAQTSATGELFF
D: TRBD2
J: TRBJ2-2
size: -
V: TRBV27

DNA: TGTGCCAGCAGCGTGGGACAGGGTCGACTTTCCGAAAAACTGTTTTTT
CDR3: CASSVGQGRLSEKLFF
D: TRBD1
J: TRBJ1-4
size: -
V: TRBV9

DNA: TGCGCCAGCAGGGGCAGGGGCAATGAGCAGTTCTTC
CDR3: CASRGRGNEQFF
D: -
J: TRBJ2-1
size: -
V: TRBV10-2

DNA: TGTGCCAGCAGTCCGGACAGGGGGTCGATAAATGAGCAGTTCTTC
CDR3: CASSPDRGSINEQFF
D: TRBD1
J: TRBJ2-1
size: -
V: TRBV2

DNA: TGTGCCACTCACCACAGCATTGGAAACACTGAAGCTTTCTTT
CDR3: CATHHSIGNTEAFF
D: -
J: TRBJ1-1
size: few
V: TRBV28

DNA: TGTGCCAGTAGTTTGACAACAGGGGCTGAAGCTTTCTTT
CDR3: CASSLTTGAEAFF
D: TRBD1
J: TRBJ1-1
size: -
V: TRBV19

DNA: TGTGCCAGCAGCTCTATCTCCTACGAGCAGTACTTC
CDR3: CASSSISYEQYF
D: -
J: TRBJ2-7
size: once
V: TRBV7-8

DNA: TGTGCCAGCAGTTGGGACGTCCATAGCGGGAACACTGAAGCTTTCTTT
CDR3: CASSWDVHSGNTEAFF
D: -
J: TRBJ1-1
size: -
V: TRBV6-6

DNA: TGTGCCAGCAGCTTATTCACCGGGACAGGTCCGTATGGCTACACCTTC
CDR3: CASSLFTGTGPYGYTF
D: TRBD1
J: TRBJ1-2
size: -
V: TRBV7-7

DNA: TGCGCCAGCAGCCAAGAGGAGTGGGGAGCAACTAATGAAAAACTGTTTTTT
CDR3: CASSQEEWGATNEKLFF
D: -
J: TRBJ1-4
size: -
V: TRBV4-1

DNA: TGCAGTGCTAGAGATACAGGCGAGCAGTTCTTC
CDR3: CSARDTGEQFF
D: -
J: TRBJ2-1
size: -
V: TRBV20-1

DNA: TGTGCCAGCAGCCCTGAGTATAATTCACCCCTCCACTTT
CDR3: CASSPEYNSPLHF
D: -
J: TRBJ1-6
size: -
V: TRBV7-9

DNA: TGTGCCAGCAGCCAAGGGACAACCAATCAGCCCCAGCATTTT
CDR3: CASSQGTTNQPQHF
D: -
J: TRBJ1-5
size: -
V: TRBV4-2

DNA: TGTGCCAGTAGTTCACTAGCGGGGGGCCGGGGCAATGAGCAGTTCTTC
CDR3: CASSSLAGGRGNEQFF
D: TRBD2
J: TRBJ2-1
size: -
V: TRBV19

DNA: TGTGCCAGTAGTATTTCCGGGGGGAGCTCCTACGAGCAGTACTTC
CDR3: CASSISGGSSYEQYF
D: TRBD2
J: TRBJ2-7
size: -
V: TRBV19

DNA: TGTGCCAGCAGTCAAAATCGGGACAGGGAAGCTTTCTTT
CDR3: CASSQNRDREAFF
D: TRBD1
J: TRBJ1-1
size: -
V: TRBV28

DNA: TGTGCCAGCAGTTTAAACTCCCCCACAGATACGCAGTATTTT
CDR3: CASSLNSPTDTQYF
D: -
J: TRBJ2-3
size: -
V: TRBV27

DNA: TGTGCCAGTCAAGTGGGGGCACGGGGGGCCAACGTCCTGACTTTC
CDR3: CASQVGARGANVLTF
D: -
J: TRBJ2-6
size: -
V: TRBV19

DNA: TGTGCCTGGAGTGGCGGGCTCAATCAGCCCCAGCATTTT
CDR3: CAWSGGLNQPQHF
D: -
J: TRBJ1-5
size: once
V: TRBV30

DNA: TGTGCCATCAGGGATGGGACAGACAATTCACCCCTCCACTTT
CDR3: CAIRDGTDNSPLHF
D: TRBD1
J: TRBJ1-6
size: few
V: TRBV10-3

DNA: TGTGCCAGTAGTACGAGTCCGGGACAGGGAAGATACTATGGCTACACCTTC
CDR3: CASSTSPGQGRYYGYTF
D: TRBD1
J: TRBJ1-2
size: -
V: TRBV19

DNA: TGTGCCAGCAGTTTCCTGACTAACTCGGGATATGGCTACACCTTC
CDR3: CASSFLTNSGYGYTF
D: -
J: TRBJ1-2
size: few
V: TRBV6-5

DNA: TGCGCCAGCAGCCCCGGTCTAGCGGGGTTAGTAGATACGCAGTATTTT
CDR3: CASSPGLAGLVDTQYF
D: TRBD2
J: TRBJ2-3
size: -
V: TRBV5-1

DNA: TGTGCCAGCAGTCGACAGGGGGGTCAGGAGACCCAGTACTTC
CDR3: CASSRQGGQETQYF
D: TRBD1
J: TRBJ2-5
size: -
V: TRBV6-1

DNA: TGTGCCAGCAGTTACTCGGACACTTTGAACACTGAAGCTTTCTTT
CDR3: CASSYSDTLNTEAFF
D: -
J: TRBJ1-1
size: -
V: TRBV6-5

DNA: TGTGCCAGCAGCTTAGACAGGATTGGGGGCTACACCTTC
CDR3: CASSLDRIGGYTF
D: -
J: TRBJ1-2
size: -
V: TRBV7-2

DNA: TGTGCCTGGAGTGGACCCAGGGATACGCAGTATTTT
CDR3: CAWSGPRDTQYF
D: -
J: TRBJ2-3
size: -
V: TRBV30

DNA: TGCGCCAGCAGCTCAGAGCCGGGACTAGCTCAAGAGACCCAGTACTTC
CDR3: CASSSEPGLAQETQYF
D: TRBD2
J: TRBJ2-5
size: -
V: TRBV5-1

DNA: TGCGCCAGCAGCCAGGCCGCAGGGGGTTTGGGATATGGCTACACCTTC
CDR3: CASSQAAGGLGYGYTF
D: TRBD1
J: TRBJ1-2
size: -
V: TRBV4-3

DNA: TGCGCCAGCAGTCGCCTTCTGGGACAGCCCTACGAGCAGTACTTC
CDR3: CASSRLLGQPYEQYF
D: TRBD1
J: TRBJ2-7
size: once
V: TRBV5-1

DNA: TGCGCCAGCAGCTTGGTGGGACAGTTAAGCACAGATACGCAGTATTTT
CDR3: CASSLVGQLSTDTQYF
D: TRBD1
J: TRBJ2-3
size: once
V: TRBV5-1

DNA: TGTGCCAGCAGCTTGTGGAGTAGTGAAAACACCATATATTTT
CDR3: CASSLWSSENTIYF
D: -
J: TRBJ1-3
size: -
V: TRBV5-6

DNA: TGTGCCAGCAGCCAACGACGACAGCCTAATGAAAAACTGTTTTTT
CDR3: CASSQRRQPNEKLFF
D: -
J: TRBJ1-4
size: -
V: TRBV4-2

DNA: TGCGCCAGCAGCCCCTGGACTGGAAGAGATACGCAGTATTTT
CDR3: CASSPWTGRDTQYF
D: -
J: TRBJ2-3
size: -
V: TRBV4-3

DNA: TGTGCCAGCAGCCGGACGACAGACAACTATGGCTACACCTTC
CDR3: CASSRTTDNYGYTF
D: -
J: TRBJ1-2
size: once
V: TRBV6-6

DNA: TGTGCCTGGGGAGACAGGGCCAATGAGCAGTTCTTC
CDR3: CAWGDRANEQFF
D: TRBD1
J: TRBJ2-1
size: few
V: TRBV30

DNA: TGTGCCAGCAAAGGTGCGGGTCCCTACGAGCAGTACTTC
CDR3: CASKGAGPYEQYF
D: -
J: TRBJ2-7
size: -
V: TRBV6-5

DNA: TGTGCCAGCAGCCAAGACAGGGGCGGTCATAATTCACCCCTCCACTTT
CDR3: CASSQDRGGHNSPLHF
D: TRBD1
J: TRBJ1-6
size: once
V: TRBV5-4

DNA: TGTGCCAGTAGTATGGGGAGACAGCCCCAGCATTTT
CDR3: CASSMGRQPQHF
D: -
J: TRBJ1-5
size: -
V: TRBV19

DNA: TGTGCCAGCAGTTCACAGGGGTATGATGGCTACACCTTC
CDR3: CASSSQGYDGYTF
D: TRBD1
J: TRBJ1-2
size: once
V: TRBV2

DNA: TGCGCCAGCAGCCAACCCGGACTAGCGGGGGGGCCCGATACGCAGTATTTT
CDR3: CASSQPGLAGGPDTQYF
D: TRBD2
J: TRBJ2-3
size: -
V: TRBV4-1

DNA: TGTGCCAGCAGCAGGTGGGACAGAGTGGGCTCTGGGGCCAACGTCCTGACTTTC
CDR3: CASSRWDRVGSGANVLTF
D: TRBD1
J: TRBJ2-6
size: once
V: TRBV7-2

DNA: TGTGCCAGCTCACCCCAGGTGGACACAGATACGCAGTATTTT
CDR3: CASSPQVDTDTQYF
D: -
J: TRBJ2-3
size: -
V: TRBV18